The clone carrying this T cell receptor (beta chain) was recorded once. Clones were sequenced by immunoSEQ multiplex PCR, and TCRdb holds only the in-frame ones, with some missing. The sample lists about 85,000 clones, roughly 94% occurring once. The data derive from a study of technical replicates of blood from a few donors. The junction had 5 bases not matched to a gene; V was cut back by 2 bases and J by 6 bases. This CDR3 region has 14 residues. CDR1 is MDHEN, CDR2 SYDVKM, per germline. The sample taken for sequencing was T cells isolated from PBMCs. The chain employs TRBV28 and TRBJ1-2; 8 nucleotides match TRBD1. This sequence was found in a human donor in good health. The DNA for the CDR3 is TGTGCCAGCAGTTTACCAAACAGGGGGAATGGCTACACCTTC. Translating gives CASSLPNRGNGYTF.